The 31 T cell receptor beta chains presented below share a single source sample, sequenced in a study of graft-versus-host responses after intestinal transplantation. Measured with immunoSEQ multiplex PCR; TCRdb has only the in-frame clones, and not every one. Of about 14,000 clones listed, more than 30% were seen once; the top ten hold roughly 15%. The culture paired 200,000 irradiated violet-dye-labeled stimulators with 200,000 CFSE-labeled responders. Source: alloreactive CD8+ T cells from a mixed lymphocyte reaction culture, taken before intestinal transplant. Documented subset: CFSE-low proliferating T cells sorted from roughly six-day pre-transplant mixed lymphocyte reaction (GvH or HvG direction). The source of these receptors is a human patient who received an intestinal transplant.

The V and J genes are TRBV28 and TRBJ2-3; maybe TRBD1 (6 bases). In germline, CDR1 is MDHEN, CDR2 SYDVKM. CDR3 length equals 18 residues. The V gene lost 6 bases and the J gene lost 0 bases, with 22 bases spanning the gap. The CDR3 sequence: CASSPPQGQAPSTDTQYF. The CDR3 DNA follows: TGTGCCAGCAGCCCCCCCCAGGGACAAGCTCCTAGCACAGATACGCAGTATTTT.

The rearrangement uses TRBV10-3 and TRBJ2-3; a possible D gene is TRBD1 (5 bases). CDR3 length equals 15 residues. Germline V CDR1 and CDR2: ENHRY, SYGVKD. Trimming took off 0 bases at V and 3 bases at J, with 10 bases between the two ends. In nucleotides, the CDR3 is TGTGCCATCAGTGAGTCAAAGGGGCGGACAGATACGCAGTATTTT. Protein sequence: CAISESKGRTDTQYF.

Turning to this clone: The junction differs from germline at one of its ends, possibly a read error. The chain employs TRBV5-4 and TRBJ2-2, with 10 bases aligning to TRBD1. Germline-derived CDR1 and CDR2 are SGHNT and YYREEE (reference sequence). This CDR3 comprises 16 residues. Here the CDR3 DNA reads TGTGCCAGCAGGTTGGCGGGACAGGGGCTCTTCGGGGAGCTGTTTTTT. It codes for CASRLAGQGLFGELFF.

This clone appeared a few times. CDR3 sequence reads: CASSLSAGTGELFF. The CDR3 bases are TGTGCCAGCAGTTTATCAGCGGGAACCGGGGAGCTGTTTTTT. This chain connects TRBV27 to TRBJ2-2, with 7 bases fitting TRBD2. Germline V gene lookup returns CDR1 MNHEY and CDR2 SMNVEV (reference sequence). Unmatched junction bases numbered 0, after V lost 0 bases and J lost 5 bases. The CDR3 is made up of 14 amino acids.

The V and J genes are TRBV27 and TRBJ2-1; no reliable D call. The CDR3 has 14 residues. V was cut by 8 bases and J by 7 bases, with 18 bases left in between. CDR1 is MNHEY and CDR2 is SMNVEV in the germline V gene (reference sequence). The CDR3 loop reads CASALEPQVNEQFF. Written as DNA, the CDR3 is TGTGCCAGCGCTCTAGAACCCCAAGTTAATGAGCAGTTCTTC.

Turning to this clone: The same CDR3 arises from other DNA sequences in this sample as well. The rearrangement joins TRBV6-5 to TRBJ2-2; no firm D call. V was clipped by 2 bases and J by 1 base, with 2 bases between them. CDR3 length: 13 amino acids. Per the germline V gene, CDR1 is MNHEY and CDR2 is SVGAGI. The CDR3 loop is CASSYLNTGELFF. The CDR3 DNA reads TGTGCCAGCAGTTACCTGAACACCGGGGAGCTGTTTTTT.

This clone was seen more than once but under ten times. This chain connects TRBV6-6 to TRBJ2-4; 9 positions match TRBD1. The CDR3 runs to 14 residues. Germline V gives CDR1 MNHNY, CDR2 SVGAGI (reference sequence). V trimming: 6 bases; J trimming: 7 bases; junction bases outside the gene matches: 7. The CDR3 reads CASSLDRGFNIQYF. CDR3 coding DNA: TGTGCCAGCAGCCTCGACAGGGGGTTCAACATTCAGTACTTC.

This clone occurred a few times. The V and J genes are TRBV27 and TRBJ2-7; D may be TRBD1 (6 bases). The CDR3 runs to 14 residues. The V gene lost 0 bases and the J gene lost 2 bases, with 8 bases spanning the gap. Per germline, CDR1 MNHEY and CDR2 SMNVEV (reference sequence). CDR3 sequence: CASSLSAGAYEQYF. The CDR3 DNA is TGTGCCAGCAGTTTATCGGCAGGGGCCTACGAGCAGTACTTC.

This clone is labeled as medium-sized. The chain employs TRBV7-9 and TRBJ1-2; no clear D. The V end was cut by 2 bases, the J end by 8 bases, with 15 bases between. This CDR3 region has 14 residues. Looked up from germline, CDR1 is SEHNR and CDR2 is FQNEAQ (reference sequence). The CDR3 bases are TGTGCCAGCAGCTTACCCGGACTCCTCGGAGGCTACACCTTC. It is translated as CASSLPGLLGGYTF.

The rearrangement links TRBV7-2 to TRBJ1-2; TRBD1 matches at 8 bases. Germline V CDR1 and CDR2: SGHTA, FQGNSA. After removal of 6 bases from V and 8 bases from J, the junction contained 11 bases not matched to a gene. This CDR3 spans 14 amino acids. CDR3 coding DNA: TGTGCCAGCAGAGATCCCGGGACAGGAGGAGGCTACACCTTC. This codes for CASRDPGTGGGYTF.

This clone occurred a few times. The gene calls are TRBV6-1 and TRBJ2-7, with D perhaps matching TRBD2 (5 bases). Germline V gene lookup returns CDR1 MNHNS and CDR2 SASEGT. This CDR3 contains 19 residues. V was clipped by 1 base and J by 4 bases, with 26 bases between them. The CDR3 DNA reads as TGTGCCAGCAGTGAAGTTGGCGGATCTAGAGCACCGGGATTTTACGAGCAGTACTTC. This codes for CASSEVGGSRAPGFYEQYF.

V gene TRBV7-9 combines with J gene TRBJ2-1; TRBD2 is a possible D gene (6 bases). This CDR3 has 16 amino acids. The germline V gene encodes CDR1 SEHNR and CDR2 FQNEAQ (reference sequence). Between the trimmed V and J ends, which lost 5 bases and 7 bases, there was a span of 21 bases. CDR3: CASSQTTGVWRNEQFF. CDR3 in DNA: TGTGCCAGCAGCCAGACAACGGGAGTCTGGAGGAATGAGCAGTTCTTC.

Only a few counts were recorded for this clone. The gene calls are TRBV30 and TRBJ2-3, with D maybe TRBD1 (5 bases). Between the trimmed V and J ends, which lost 5 bases and 3 bases, there was a span of 18 bases. There are 15 residues in the CDR3. CDR1 is GTSNPN, CDR2 SVGIG, per germline (reference sequence). The CDR3 region is CAWDVGRATTDTQYF. For the CDR3, the DNA is TGTGCCTGGGACGTTGGCAGGGCAACAACAGATACGCAGTATTTT.

This clone was counted only a few times. The rearrangement uses TRBV4-3 and TRBJ1-5; TRBD1 agrees at 8 bases. The V and J ends lost 0 bases and 5 bases, in that order; junction bases with no gene match: 3. Germline CDR1 reads LGHNA; CDR2 reads YSLEER. This CDR3 has 15 residues. Written as DNA, the CDR3 is TGCGCCAGCAGCCAAGATTGGACAGGGTATCAGCCCCAGCATTTT. Protein product: CASSQDWTGYQPQHF.

This sequence joins TRBV4-1 and TRBJ2-2; 7 nucleotides agree with TRBD2. J lost 7 bases, V lost 4 bases, and 9 bases had no gene match. Germline values: CDR1 MGHRA, CDR2 YSYEKL. The CDR3 extends over 15 amino acids. The CDR3 DNA is TGCGCCAGCAGCCCGCATTGGGCTAGCGGCGGGGAGCTGTTTTTT. Encoded protein: CASSPHWASGGELFF.

This clone came up a few times. The rearrangement uses TRBV5-1 and TRBJ2-7; D is ambiguous. This CDR3 comprises 14 residues. Per germline, CDR1 SGHRS and CDR2 YFSETQ. V was cut by 2 bases and J by 1 base, with 10 bases left in between. This CDR3 is CASSLRELSYEQYF. CDR3 DNA sequence: TGCGCCAGCAGCTTACGAGAGCTTTCCTACGAGCAGTACTTC.

This clone has more than one count but fewer than ten. The J gene is TRBJ2-7, the V gene TRBV4-2, with no clear D. The CDR3 is 13 residues long. V gave up 0 bases and J gave up 0 bases, with 3 bases separating them. Looked up from germline, CDR1 is LGHNA and CDR2 is YNFKEQ. This chain's CDR3 is CASSQDNSYEQYF. CDR3 nucleotides: TGTGCCAGCAGCCAAGACAACTCCTACGAGCAGTACTTC.

By sample fraction, this clone is medium-sized. The rearrangement uses TRBV5-1 and TRBJ1-1, with 9 bases matching TRBD1. The CDR3 contains 14 residues. V lost 4 bases to trimming and J lost 2 bases; unmatched junction nucleotides: 3. Per the germline V gene, CDR1 is SGHRS and CDR2 is YFSETQ. In DNA, the CDR3 is TGCGCCAGCAGCCCGGGACAGGGAAACACTGAAGCTTTCTTT. Translated: CASSPGQGNTEAFF.

The chain joins TRBV9 to TRBJ2-1, with D hard to call. This CDR3 spans 15 amino acids. Germline V gene data show CDR1 as SGDLS and CDR2 as YYNGEE. V lost 3 bases and J lost 6, with 16 bases in between. This CDR3 reads CASSAWIVGGNEQFF. In DNA, the CDR3 is TGTGCCAGCAGCGCTTGGATTGTAGGCGGCAATGAGCAGTTCTTC. Combining the CDR3 with reference TRBV9 and TRBJ2-1 gives the whole variable domain DSGVTQTPKHLITATGQRVTLRCSPRSGDLSVYWYQQSLDQGLQFLIQYYNGEERAKGNILERFSAQQFPDLHSELNLSSLELGDSALYFCASSAWIVGGNEQFFGPGTRLTVL.

J is TRBJ2-2 and V is TRBV6-5; maybe TRBD2 (6 bases). The ends were cut back, 0 bases at V and 4 bases at J, with 12 bases in the middle. CDR1 is MNHEY and CDR2 is SVGAGI in the germline V gene. CDR3 length equals 16 residues. The CDR3 spells CASSYSRDLATGELFF. The CDR3 region has the DNA TGTGCCAGCAGTTACTCGAGGGACTTGGCCACCGGGGAGCTGTTTTTT.

This chain uses TRBV6-5 with TRBJ2-1; 8 nucleotides align to TRBD2. The CDR3 loop spans 13 amino acids. Losses at the gene ends were 4 bases for V and 6 bases for J; bases not matched to a gene: 2. Germline-derived CDR1 and CDR2 are MNHEY and SVGAGI. This chain's CDR3 is CASSSSGSNEQFF. In nucleotides, the CDR3 is TGTGCCAGCAGTTCAAGCGGGAGCAATGAGCAGTTCTTC.

The CDR3 bases are TGTGCCAGCAGTTGTGGACTAGCGGGTGACACCGGGGAGCTGTTTTTT. It specifies CASSCGLAGDTGELFF. This chain joins TRBV6-5 and TRBJ2-2, with TRBD2 identical over 11 bases. The CDR3 sequence is 16 residues long. Germline CDR1 reads MNHEY; CDR2 reads SVGAGI. The V segment lost 4 bases and the J segment 3 bases; nucleotides outside the gene matches: 4.

This clone appeared a few times. The rearrangement links TRBV9 to TRBJ2-2; 7 bases map to TRBD2. The CDR3 contains 16 residues. Germline CDR1 reads SGDLS; CDR2 reads YYNGEE. V lost 4 bases to trimming and J lost 4 bases; unmatched junction nucleotides: 10. CDR3 sequence (DNA): TGTGCCAGCAGCCGGGGTGGGGCGGGAGTCACCGGGGAGCTGTTTTTT. Translated: CASSRGGAGVTGELFF. The full variable domain, in which reference TRBV9 and TRBJ2-2 provide the parts outside the CDR3, is DSGVTQTPKHLITATGQRVTLRCSPRSGDLSVYWYQQSLDQGLQFLIQYYNGEERAKGNILERFSAQQFPDLHSELNLSSLELGDSALYFCASSRGGAGVTGELFFGEGSRLTVL.

The chain uses TRBV4-1 and TRBJ2-2, with 7 bases matching TRBD2. The CDR3 sequence is 17 residues long. Germline V gives CDR1 MGHRA, CDR2 YSYEKL. Trimming cost V 2 bases and J 4 bases; bases outside gene matches: 10. Here the CDR3 reads CASSQILRGVSTGELFF. DNA of the CDR3: TGCGCCAGCAGCCAAATCCTACGGGGGGTAAGCACCGGGGAGCTGTTTTTT.

The chain couples TRBV15 to TRBJ2-5; 12 nucleotides match TRBD1. Germline V gives CDR1 LNHNV, CDR2 YYDKDF (reference sequence). This CDR3 is 19 amino acids long. Losses at the gene ends were 0 bases for V and 5 bases for J; bases not matched to a gene: 13. The CDR3 spells CATSRDWGQGASLGETQYF. The CDR3 coding sequence is TGTGCCACCAGCAGAGATTGGGGACAGGGGGCGAGTCTAGGGGAGACCCAGTACTTC.

On this clone: The junction departs from germline at one end; a sequencing error may be responsible. Other DNA sequences in the same sample also yield this CDR3. This rearrangement joins TRBV7-2 to TRBJ2-7; 10 nucleotides match TRBD1. The CDR3 is made up of 17 amino acids. Germline CDR1 and CDR2: SGHTA and FQGNSA. In DNA form, the CDR3 reads TGCGCCAGCAGCCTGGACCGGGACAGGGGCCACTACTACGAGCAGTACTTC. Translating gives CASSLDRDRGHYYEQYF.

Only a few counts were recorded for this clone. CDR3 region: CASSQDRDLAYEQYF. CDR3 nucleotides: TGCGCCAGCAGCCAAGATCGGGACTTAGCCTACGAGCAGTACTTC. The chain links TRBV4-3 to TRBJ2-7; D perhaps matches TRBD2 (6 bases). Trimming stripped 0 bases from V and 2 bases from J, with 11 bases between. Germline V gene sequence: CDR1 LGHNA, CDR2 YSLEER. The CDR3 consists of 15 residues.

The chain recombines TRBV10-2 with TRBJ1-1; weak D call: TRBD1 (6 bases). Germline V gene data show CDR1 as WSHSY and CDR2 as SAAADI. Trimming left V 6 bases short and J 0 bases short, with 14 bases between. The CDR3 is made up of 15 amino acids. CDR3 nucleotides: TGCGCCAGCAGCCCCCCGGACAGACTGAACACTGAAGCTTTCTTT. Its protein product is CASSPPDRLNTEAFF.

V and J are TRBV28 and TRBJ2-5; TRBD1 is a possible D gene (6 bases). The CDR3 consists of 17 residues. Germline CDR1 MDHEN, CDR2 SYDVKM. Trimming took off 4 bases at V and 0 bases at J, with 18 bases between the two ends. The CDR3 region is CASSSSSDRPYQETQYF. CDR3 coding DNA: TGTGCCAGCAGTTCCTCCTCAGACAGGCCTTACCAAGAGACCCAGTACTTC. The variable domain in full, with the rest retrieved from reference TRBV28 and TRBJ2-5, is DVKVTQSSRYLVKRTGEKVFLECVQDMDHENMFWYRQDPGLGLRLIYFSYDVKMKEKGDIPEGYSVSREKKERFSLILESASTNQTSMYLCASSSSSDRPYQETQYFGPGTRLLVL.

The chain joins TRBV4-3 to TRBJ2-1; 9 bases fit TRBD2. The ends lost 1 base at V and 3 bases at J; junction bases unmatched: 1. This CDR3 comprises 15 residues. CDR1 LGHNA and CDR2 YSLEER come from the germline V gene. Here the CDR3 reads CASSQGLAVYNEQFF. In DNA, the CDR3 is TGCGCCAGCAGCCAAGGACTAGCGGTCTACAATGAGCAGTTCTTC.

The J gene is TRBJ2-3, the V gene TRBV2; 7 bases are shared with TRBD2. Per germline, CDR1 SNHLY and CDR2 FYNNEI. The CDR3 has 17 residues. Germline trimming cut 2 bases from V and 1 base from J; bases unmatched to any gene: 9. The CDR3 DNA reads as TGTGCCAGCAGTGAACCCATCAGCGGGATCCGCACAGATACGCAGTATTTT. It codes for CASSEPISGIRTDTQYF.